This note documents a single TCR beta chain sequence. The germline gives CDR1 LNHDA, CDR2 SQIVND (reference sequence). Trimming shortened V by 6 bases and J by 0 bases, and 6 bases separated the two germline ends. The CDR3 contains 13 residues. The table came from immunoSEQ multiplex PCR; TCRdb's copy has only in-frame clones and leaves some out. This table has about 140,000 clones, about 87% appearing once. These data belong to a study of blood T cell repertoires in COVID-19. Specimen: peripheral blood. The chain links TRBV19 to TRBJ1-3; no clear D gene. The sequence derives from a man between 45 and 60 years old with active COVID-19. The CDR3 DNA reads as TGTGCCAGTAGCATCAGCTCTGGAAACACCATATATTTT. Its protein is CASSISSGNTIYF. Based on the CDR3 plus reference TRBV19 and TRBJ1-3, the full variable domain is DGGITQSPKYLFRKEGQNVTLSCEQNLNHDAMYWYRQDPGQGLRLIYYSQIVNDFQKGDIAEGYSVSREKKESFPLTVTSAQKNPTAFYLCASSISSGNTIYFGEGSWLTVV.